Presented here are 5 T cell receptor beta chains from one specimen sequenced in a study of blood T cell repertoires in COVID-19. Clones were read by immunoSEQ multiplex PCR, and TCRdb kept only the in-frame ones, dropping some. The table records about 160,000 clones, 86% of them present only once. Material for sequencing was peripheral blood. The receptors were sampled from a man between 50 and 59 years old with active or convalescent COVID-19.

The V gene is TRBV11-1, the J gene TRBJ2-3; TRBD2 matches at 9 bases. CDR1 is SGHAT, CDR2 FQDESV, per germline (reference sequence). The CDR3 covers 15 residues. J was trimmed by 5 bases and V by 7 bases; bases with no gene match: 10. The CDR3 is CASTTPSGNGDTQYF. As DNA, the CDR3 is TGTGCCAGCACCACACCTAGCGGGAATGGAGATACGCAGTATTTT.

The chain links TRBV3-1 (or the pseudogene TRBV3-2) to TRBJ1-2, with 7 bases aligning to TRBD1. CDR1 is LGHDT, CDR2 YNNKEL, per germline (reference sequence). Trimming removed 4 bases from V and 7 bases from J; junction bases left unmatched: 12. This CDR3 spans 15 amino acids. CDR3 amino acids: CASSPNAGTASGYTF. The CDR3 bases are TGTGCCAGCAGCCCTAACGCAGGGACAGCCTCTGGCTACACCTTC.

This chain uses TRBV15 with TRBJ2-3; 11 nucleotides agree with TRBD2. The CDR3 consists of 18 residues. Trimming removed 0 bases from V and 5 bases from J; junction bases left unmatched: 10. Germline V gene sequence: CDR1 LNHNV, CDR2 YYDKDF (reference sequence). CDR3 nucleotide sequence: TGTGCCACCAGCAGAGATCCCTTTAGCGGGGGGGCCGGAGATACGCAGTATTTT. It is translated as CATSRDPFSGGAGDTQYF.

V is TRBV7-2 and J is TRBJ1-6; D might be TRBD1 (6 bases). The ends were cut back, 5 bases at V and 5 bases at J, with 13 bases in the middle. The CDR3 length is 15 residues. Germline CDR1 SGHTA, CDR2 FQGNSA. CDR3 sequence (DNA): TGTGCCAGCAGCATACAGGGAAGCGATAATTCACCCCTCCACTTT. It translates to CASSIQGSDNSPLHF.

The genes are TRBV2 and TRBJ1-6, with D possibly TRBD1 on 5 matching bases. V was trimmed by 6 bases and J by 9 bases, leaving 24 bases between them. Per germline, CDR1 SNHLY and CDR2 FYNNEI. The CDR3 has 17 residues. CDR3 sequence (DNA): TGTGCCAGCAGGAGGGACGCGGGACCCTCAAGCGGTTCACCCCTCCACTTT. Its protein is CASRRDAGPSSGSPLHF.